This entry features one T cell receptor beta chain sequence. Its specificity is unknown. Here immunoSEQ multiplex PCR was the method, and the copy in TCRdb shows in-frame clones only, minus some. The table records hundreds of thousands of clones, about 90% of them present only once. Germline values: CDR1 MNHEY, CDR2 SVGAGI. The CDR3 contains 13 residues. With 6 bases removed from V and 0 bases from J, the gap between germline ends came to 8 bases. This record comes from a study of cytomegalovirus exposure and HLA in healthy donors. General study findings and limits: A later analysis found first-cohort TCR clusters tended to co-occur in the 130 or so validation repertoires.

Sample: PBMCs. V is TRBV6-5 and J is TRBJ1-1; D is ambiguous. This clonotype was obtained from a man younger than 35 in good health and CMV-seropositive. The CDR3 spells CASRTHVNTEAFF. The DNA of the CDR3 is TGTGCCAGCAGGACACACGTGAACACTGAAGCTTTCTTT.